The 4 T cell receptor beta chains below were found in one sample sequenced in a study of blood T cell repertoires in COVID-19. Sequencing used immunoSEQ multiplex PCR; TCRdb keeps in-frame clones, though not all of them. The table lists roughly 380,000 clones, 89% of them singletons, with 1.5% to 1.8% in the top ten. The sample taken for sequencing was peripheral blood. The receptors shown here come from a woman aged 40-49 years with COVID-19, enrolled during active disease.

The chain employs TRBV2 and TRBJ2-7; TRBD2 aligns across 10 bases. Trimming took 1 base from V and 4 from J; bases not matched to a gene: 4. This CDR3 region has 15 residues. The germline V gene has CDR1 SNHLY and CDR2 FYNNEI. CDR3 nucleotides: TGTGCCAGCAGTGAAGAGCTAGCGGGGGTTTACGAGCAGTACTTC. Its protein product is CASSEELAGVYEQYF.

This clone was seen only a few times. The chain is built from TRBV13 and TRBJ2-7; 9 positions match TRBD2. The germline CDR1 and CDR2 sequences are PRHDT and FYEKMQ (reference sequence). V dropped 3 bases and J dropped 2; count of bases not matched to a gene: 5. This CDR3 is built from 15 residues. CDR3 region: CASSFGLAGTYEQYF. The CDR3 region has the DNA TGTGCCAGCAGCTTCGGGCTAGCGGGGACCTACGAGCAGTACTTC. The full variable domain, with the rest looked up from reference TRBV13 and TRBJ2-7, is AAGVIQSPRHLIKEKRETATLKCYPIPRHDTVYWYQQGPGQDPQFLISFYEKMQSDKGSIPDRFSAQQFSDYHSELNMSSLELGDSALYFCASSFGLAGTYEQYFGPGTRLTVT.

This chain links TRBV7-9 with TRBJ1-4; tentatively, D is TRBD1 (5 bases). There are 11 residues in the CDR3. V was clipped by 4 bases and J by 13 bases, with 10 bases between them. Per germline, CDR1 SEHNR and CDR2 FQNEAQ (reference sequence). CDR3 sequence (DNA): TGTGCCAGCAGCTCTCAGACAGTACTGTTTTTT. As protein: CASSSQTVLFF. The variable domain in full, completed from reference TRBV7-9 and TRBJ1-4, reads DTGVSQNPRHKITKRGQNVTFRCDPISEHNRLYWYRQTLGQGPEFLTYFQNEAQLEKSRLLSDRFSAERPKGSFSTLEIQRTEQGDSAMYLCASSSQTVLFFGSGTQLSVL.

This clone has only one observation. The V call is TRBV12-3 or TRBV12-4, the J call TRBJ2-5; a possible D gene is TRBD1 (5 bases). Deletions cut 4 bases from V and 3 bases from J, with 9 bases between. The CDR3 is 13 amino acids. This CDR3 reads CASSSQGKETQYF. The CDR3, as DNA: TGTGCCAGCAGTTCCCAGGGTAAAGAGACCCAGTACTTC.